This T cell receptor beta chain was sequenced for a study of cytomegalovirus exposure and HLA in healthy donors. V shed 0 bases, J shed 8 bases, and the junction held 10 bases outside the gene matches. Germline CDR1 SGHRS, CDR2 YFSETQ. This CDR3 comprises 16 residues. Findings and limits, study-wide: Diagnosis of cytomegalovirus status made by the classifier reportedly showed high specificity and sensitivity. The authors confirmed in vitro that a few CMV-associated chains were specific for CMV antigens. A list of around 160 TCR beta chains associated with cytomegalovirus was given.

As concerns this clone: Its target is unknown.

Separation from the roughly 670-subject first cohort characterized the approximately 130-subject validation cohort, to which the donors belonged. Here immunoSEQ multiplex PCR was the method, and the copy in TCRdb shows in-frame clones only, minus some. The table lists 120,000 to 150,000 clones, over 80% of them singletons. The chain uses TRBV5-1 and TRBJ1-1; 10 positions agree with TRBD1. The sample was PBMCs. This receptor was identified in a young man in good health and CMV-seropositive. The DNA of the CDR3 is TGCGCCAGCAGCTTGGGTTTCGGGACAGGGGCCAGAGAAGCTTTCTTT. This sequence encodes CASSLGFGTGAREAFF. The variable domain in full, with the rest retrieved from reference TRBV5-1 and TRBJ1-1, is KAGVTQTPRYLIKTRGQQVTLSCSPISGHRSVSWYQQTPGQGLQFLFEYFSETQRNKGNFPGRFSGRQFSNSRSEMNVSTLELGDSALYLCASSLGFGTGAREAFFGQGTRLTVV.